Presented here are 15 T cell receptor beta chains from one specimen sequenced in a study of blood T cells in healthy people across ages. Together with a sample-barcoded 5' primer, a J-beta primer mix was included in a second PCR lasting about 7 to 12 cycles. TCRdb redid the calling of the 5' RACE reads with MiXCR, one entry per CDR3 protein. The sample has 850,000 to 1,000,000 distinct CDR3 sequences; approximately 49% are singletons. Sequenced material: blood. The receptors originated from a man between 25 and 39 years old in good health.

The CDR3: CASSGGLEAFF. The CDR3 DNA sequence: TGTGCCAGCAGCGGGGGTCTTGAAGCTTTCTTT. The chain joins TRBV5-6 to TRBJ1-1, with D possibly matching TRBD1 (5 bases). V dropped 4 bases and J dropped 7 bases, with 8 bases sitting between them. Germline V gene data show CDR1 as SGHDT and CDR2 as YYEEEE. CDR3 length equals 11 residues.

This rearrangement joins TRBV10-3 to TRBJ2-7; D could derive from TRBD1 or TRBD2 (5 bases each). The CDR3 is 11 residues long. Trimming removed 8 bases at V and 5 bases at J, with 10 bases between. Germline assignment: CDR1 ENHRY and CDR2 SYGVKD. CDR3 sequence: CAIGTLDEQYF. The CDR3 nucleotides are TGTGCCATCGGGACCCTGGACGAGCAGTACTTC.

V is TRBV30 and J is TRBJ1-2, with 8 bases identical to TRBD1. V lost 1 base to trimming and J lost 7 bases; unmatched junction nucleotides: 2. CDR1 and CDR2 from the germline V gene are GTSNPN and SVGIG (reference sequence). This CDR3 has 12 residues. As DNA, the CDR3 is TGTGCCTGGAGTGGCCAGGGGGCTGGCTACACCTTC. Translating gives CAWSGQGAGYTF.

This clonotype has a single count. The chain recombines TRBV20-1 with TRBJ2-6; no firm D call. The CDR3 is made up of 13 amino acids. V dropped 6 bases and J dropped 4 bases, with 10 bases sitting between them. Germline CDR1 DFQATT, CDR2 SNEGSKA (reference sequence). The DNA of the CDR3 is TGCAGTGCCGTTACAACCGGGGCCAACGTCCTGACTTTC. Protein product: CSAVTTGANVLTF.

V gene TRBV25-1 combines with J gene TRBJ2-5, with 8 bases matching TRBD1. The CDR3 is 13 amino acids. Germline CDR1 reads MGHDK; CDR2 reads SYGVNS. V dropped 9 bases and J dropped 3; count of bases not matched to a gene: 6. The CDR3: CASCGTGEETQYF. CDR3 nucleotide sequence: TGTGCCAGTTGTGGGACAGGAGAAGAGACCCAGTACTTC.

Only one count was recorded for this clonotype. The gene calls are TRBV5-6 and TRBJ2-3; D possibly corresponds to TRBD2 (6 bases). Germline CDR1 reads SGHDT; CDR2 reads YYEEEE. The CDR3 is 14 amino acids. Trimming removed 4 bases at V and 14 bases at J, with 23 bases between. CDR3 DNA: TGTGCCAGCAGCACCGGGGGTCGAGTTCGGGTCATGTATTTT. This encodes CASSTGGRVRVMYF.

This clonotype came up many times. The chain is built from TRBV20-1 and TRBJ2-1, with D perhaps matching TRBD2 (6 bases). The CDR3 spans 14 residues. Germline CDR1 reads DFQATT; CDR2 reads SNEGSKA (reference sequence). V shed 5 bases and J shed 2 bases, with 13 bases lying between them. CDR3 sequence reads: CSAAPQRAYNEQFF. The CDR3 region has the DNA TGCAGTGCTGCCCCCCAGCGGGCCTACAATGAGCAGTTCTTC.

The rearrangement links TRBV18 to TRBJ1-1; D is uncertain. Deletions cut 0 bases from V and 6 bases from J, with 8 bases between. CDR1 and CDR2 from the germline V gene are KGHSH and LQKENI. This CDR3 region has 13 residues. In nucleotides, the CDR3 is TGTGCCAGCTCACCACCTTCGGGCTCTGAAGCTTTCTTT. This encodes CASSPPSGSEAFF.

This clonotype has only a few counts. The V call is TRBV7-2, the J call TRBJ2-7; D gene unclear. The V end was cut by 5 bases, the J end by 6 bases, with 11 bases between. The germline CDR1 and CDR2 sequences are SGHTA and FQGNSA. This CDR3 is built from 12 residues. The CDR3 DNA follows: TGTGCCAGCAGCACTACTACCGCCGAGCAGTACTTC. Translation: CASSTTTAEQYF.

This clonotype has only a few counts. CDR3 sequence: CASSGPSNEQFF. The CDR3 DNA is TGTGCCAGCAGCGGTCCTAGCAATGAGCAGTTCTTC. The chain recombines TRBV7-3 with TRBJ2-1; D remains ambiguous. V lost 5 bases and J lost 6, with 8 bases in between. CDR3 length: 12 amino acids. Per the germline V gene, CDR1 is SGHTA and CDR2 is FQGTGA.

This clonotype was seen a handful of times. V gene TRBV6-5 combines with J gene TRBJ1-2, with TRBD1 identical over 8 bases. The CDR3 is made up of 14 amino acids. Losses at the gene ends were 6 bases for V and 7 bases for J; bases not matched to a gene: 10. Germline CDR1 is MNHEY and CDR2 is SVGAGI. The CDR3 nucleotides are TGTGCCAGCAGCCCCGGGACAGGAATACTTGGCTACACCTTC. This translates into CASSPGTGILGYTF.

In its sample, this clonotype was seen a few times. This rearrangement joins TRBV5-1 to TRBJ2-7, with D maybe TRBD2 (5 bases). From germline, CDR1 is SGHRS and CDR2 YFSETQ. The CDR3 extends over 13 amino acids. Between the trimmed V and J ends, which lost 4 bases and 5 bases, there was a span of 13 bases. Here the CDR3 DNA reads TGCGCCAGCAGCCTTATCCCGCGGGACGAGCAGTACTTC. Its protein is CASSLIPRDEQYF.

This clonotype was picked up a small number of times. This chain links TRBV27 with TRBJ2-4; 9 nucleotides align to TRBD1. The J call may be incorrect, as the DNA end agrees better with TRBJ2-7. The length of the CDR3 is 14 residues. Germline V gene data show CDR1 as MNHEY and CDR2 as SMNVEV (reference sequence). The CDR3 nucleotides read TGTGCCAGCAGTTGGGACAGGGCTGACTACGAGCAGTACTTC. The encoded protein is CASSWDRADYEQYF.

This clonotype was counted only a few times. In DNA form, the CDR3 reads TGTGCCACCAGCAGAGATCGCGACAGGGGAAACTATGGCTACACCTTC. This codes for CATSRDRDRGNYGYTF. V gene TRBV15 combines with J gene TRBJ1-2, with 8 bases aligning to TRBD1. From germline, CDR1 is LNHNV and CDR2 YYDKDF (reference sequence). J lost 2 bases, V lost 0 bases, and 5 bases had no gene match. The CDR3 totals 16 residues.

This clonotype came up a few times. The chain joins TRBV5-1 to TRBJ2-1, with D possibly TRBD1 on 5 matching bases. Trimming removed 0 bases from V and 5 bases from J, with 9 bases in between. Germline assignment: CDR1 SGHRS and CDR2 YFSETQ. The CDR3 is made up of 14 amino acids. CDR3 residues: CASSLAQGHNEQFF. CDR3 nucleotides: TGCGCCAGCAGCTTGGCTCAGGGCCACAATGAGCAGTTCTTC.